Below, 13 T cell receptor beta chains from the same sample are listed, as sequenced in a study of identical twins. MiXCR was run by TCRdb on the 5' RACE reads, yielding one entry per CDR3 protein. The sample contains roughly 540,000 distinct CDR3 sequences, under 25% of which appear only once. The same data also went into a second study, on T cells expressing NK-cell markers.

Sequencing was done on a sample of CD4+ T cells sorted from blood. These receptors were taken from a woman between 18 and 30 years old in good health.

The chain recombines TRBV6-1 with TRBJ1-2; a weak D match, TRBD1 (6 bases). Trimming took off 6 bases at V and 4 bases at J, with 18 bases between the two ends. CDR3 length equals 15 residues. From germline, CDR1 is MNHNS and CDR2 SASEGT. Here the CDR3 reads CASRGSFEGGYGYTF. The CDR3 coding sequence is TGTGCCAGCAGGGGATCCTTCGAGGGGGGCTATGGCTACACCTTC.

In its sample, this clonotype was seen a few times. The V gene is TRBV12-3 or TRBV12-4, the J gene TRBJ2-7; TRBD1 might be the D (7 bases). Trimming pared 2 bases from V and 2 bases from J, leaving 10 bases between. The CDR3 loop spans 14 amino acids. The CDR3 is CASSLQGGTYEQYF. The DNA for the CDR3 is TGTGCCAGCAGTTTACAGGGGGGTACCTACGAGCAGTACTTC.

This clonotype was observed many times. The V and J genes are TRBV5-1 and TRBJ2-2, with TRBD1 matching over 9 bases. Germline-derived CDR1 and CDR2 are SGHRS and YFSETQ. The CDR3 has 14 residues. V dropped 4 bases and J dropped 6; count of bases not matched to a gene: 4. CDR3 sequence (DNA): TGCGCCAGCAGCACCGGACAGGGGCCCGGGGAGCTGTTTTTT. Translating it yields CASSTGQGPGELFF.

This clonotype was seen a handful of times. The rearrangement links TRBV6-6 to TRBJ2-1; D tentatively fits TRBD1 or TRBD2 (6 bases each). The CDR3 runs 13 residues. CDR1 MNHNY and CDR2 SVGAGI come from the germline V gene (reference sequence). Trimming took off 5 bases at V and 10 bases at J, with 15 bases between the two ends. CDR3 in amino acids: CASSPGGQGEQFF. CDR3 coding DNA: TGTGCCAGCAGTCCCGGGGGCCAGGGGGAGCAGTTCTTC.

A single count supports this clonotype. V usage is TRBV20-1 and J usage is TRBJ2-7; D remains unclear. The CDR3 covers 13 residues. Trimming left V 2 bases short and J 2 bases short, with 10 bases between. Germline CDR1 and CDR2: DFQATT and SNEGSKA (reference sequence). The CDR3, as DNA: TGCAGTGCTAGACAGTACCTAGCCTACGAGCAGTACTTC. It translates to CSARQYLAYEQYF.

V gene TRBV5-1 combines with J gene TRBJ2-5, with D perhaps matching TRBD1 or TRBD2 (5 bases each). Trimming took off 7 bases at V and 3 bases at J, with 16 bases between the two ends. The length of the CDR3 is 14 residues. CDR1 is SGHRS, CDR2 YFSETQ, per germline. This CDR3 is CASQLVGAEETQYF. The CDR3, as DNA: TGCGCCAGCCAACTAGTAGGGGCCGAAGAGACCCAGTACTTC.

This rearrangement joins TRBV20-1 to TRBJ2-5; 7 bases align to TRBD2. Germline assignment: CDR1 DFQATT and CDR2 SNEGSKA (reference sequence). The ends lost 1 base at V and 5 bases at J; junction bases unmatched: 7. The CDR3 loop spans 14 amino acids. CDR3: CSARAGGGPETQYF. DNA of the CDR3: TGCAGTGCTAGAGCCGGGGGAGGGCCGGAGACCCAGTACTTC.

This clonotype has ten or more counts. This sequence joins TRBV15 and TRBJ2-3; 12 bases match TRBD2. The germline V gene has CDR1 LNHNV and CDR2 YYDKDF (reference sequence). The CDR3 consists of 16 residues. The trim removed 4 bases at V and 5 bases at J, leaving 7 bases unmatched. CDR3 in amino acids: CATSKNLAGGQDTQYF. CDR3 DNA: TGTGCCACCAGCAAGAACCTAGCGGGGGGGCAAGATACGCAGTATTTT.

This clonotype came up a few times. CDR3 protein: CASSFPRDRVGTEAFF. The CDR3 DNA sequence: TGTGCCAGCAGTTTTCCGCGGGACAGGGTGGGCACTGAAGCTTTCTTT. The chain joins TRBV12-3 or TRBV12-4 to TRBJ1-1, with TRBD1 matching 9 bases. This CDR3 is 16 amino acids long. The V and J ends lost 3 bases and 4 bases, in that order; junction bases with no gene match: 9.

The table lists this clonotype with a few counts. V gene TRBV9 combines with J gene TRBJ2-5; D unclear. Germline CDR1 and CDR2: SGDLS and YYNGEE. Trimming removed 0 bases at V and 5 bases at J, with 14 bases between. This CDR3 region has 15 residues. Here the CDR3 DNA reads TGTGCCAGCAGCGTAGCCACAAGACTGTCGGAGACCCAGTACTTC. Its translation is CASSVATRLSETQYF.

This clonotype occurred a few times. J is TRBJ1-2 and V is TRBV12-3 or TRBV12-4; no clear D. There are 14 residues in the CDR3. The ends were cut back, 5 bases at V and 7 bases at J, with 17 bases in the middle. The CDR3 DNA reads TGTGCCAGCAGTCCCTCGACACCAGGTAGTGGCTACACCTTC. It translates to CASSPSTPGSGYTF.

The V call is TRBV4-3, the J call TRBJ2-3; D ambiguous. This CDR3 has 17 residues. Per germline, CDR1 LGHNA and CDR2 YSLEER. Trimming took 0 bases from V and 4 from J, leaving 17 bases between them. CDR3 sequence (DNA): TGCGCCAGCAGCCAAGATTATGGGCGGAGTCTCGCAGATACGCAGTATTTT. Translation: CASSQDYGRSLADTQYF.

This chain joins TRBV6-2 or TRBV6-3 and TRBJ2-7, with 8 nucleotides matching TRBD1. With 6 bases clipped from V and 4 bases from J, the junction kept 11 bases outside the gene matches. The germline V gene has CDR1 MNHEY and CDR2 SVGEGT. The CDR3 length is 15 residues. Here the CDR3 reads CASRSQGAPRYEQYF. CDR3 sequence (DNA): TGTGCCAGCAGATCGCAGGGGGCGCCGAGGTACGAGCAGTACTTC.